The sequence of this T cell receptor beta chain was determined in a study of T cells in Graves' hyperthyroidism and ophthalmopathy. The investigators amplified TCR beta CDR3 regions from RNA transcripts. Initially, a first-round RT-PCR of the TCR CDR3 employed the HTBI primer set. TCRdb itself ran the multiplex PCR reads through MiXCR, one entry per CDR3 protein. This table has some 440,000 distinct CDR3 sequences, more than 15% appearing once. Graves' hyperthyroidism showing no ophthalmopathy progression within 18 months was considered stable. Trimming removed 6 bases from V and 4 bases from J, with 16 bases in between. From germline, CDR1 is MDHEN and CDR2 SYDVKM. This CDR3 spans 14 amino acids.

Sequenced: blood. The TCR was taken from a woman in her late teens or twenties with Graves' hyperthyroidism. The chain is built from TRBV28 and TRBJ2-7; D may be TRBD2 (5 bases). The chain's CDR3 is CASSSSGVRYEQYF. In nucleotides, the CDR3 is TGTGCCAGCAGCTCGAGCGGAGTAAGATACGAGCAGTACTTC.